This T cell receptor beta chain was sequenced during a study of blood T cells in healthy people across ages. With a J-beta primer mix and a sample-barcoded 5' primer, a second PCR ran about 6 to 11 cycles. TCRdb re-called the 5' RACE reads with MiXCR, one entry per CDR3 protein. The sample comprises approximately 850,000 distinct CDR3 sequences, more than 45% of which are singletons, and 20% to 25% rests with the top ten. The TCR was taken from a man between 25 and 39 years old in good health. Material for sequencing was blood.

CDR3 coding DNA: TGTGCCAGCAGCTTATATAGCGGGAGTATGGTCGATGAGCAGTTCTTC. This encodes CASSLYSGSMVDEQFF. The rearrangement links TRBV7-6 to TRBJ2-1; 9 bases line up with TRBD2. J lost 8 bases, V lost 2 bases, and 10 bases had no gene match. The CDR3 is 16 residues long. Germline values: CDR1 SGHVS, CDR2 FNYEAQ.